The rows below give T cell receptor beta chains drawn from one sample of a study of vaccination effects on CD4 cells after COVID-19. Only in-frame clones appear in the TCRdb table, and some are missing; sequencing was by immunoSEQ multiplex PCR. This table holds just under 60,000 clones, 75% to 85% found once. Which antigens these TCRs recognize remains unknown. This specimen was CD4+ T cells from PBMCs cultured with HCoV-OC43 spike peptides, taken after COVID-19 vaccination. The receptors come from a human donor who received a COVID-19 vaccine. Both conserved end residues are part of each CDR3. The order of the fields is J gene, clone size, V gene, D gene, CDR3 DNA, CDR3 protein. D genes are given only for firm matches. Only part of the rows carry a size: once, few, many, or a class if the clone is expanded.

TRBJ2-1 | few | TRBV4-2 | TRBD2 | TGTGCCAGCAGCCTCATAAGTGGAGCGGGGGGGAAAAATGAGCAGTTCTTC | CASSLISGAGGKNEQFF
TRBJ1-2 | - | TRBV18 | - | TGTGCCAGCTCACCACTCAGGCCAGCCCATGGCTACACCTTC | CASSPLRPAHGYTF
TRBJ2-4 | - | TRBV5-6 | - | TGTGCCAGCAGCTTAGACAGAGCCAAAAACATTCAGTACTTC | CASSLDRAKNIQYF
TRBJ1-2 | - | TRBV19 | - | TGTGCCAGTAGTAGACCGCAGGGGCGCCTCACCTATGGCTACACCTTC | CASSRPQGRLTYGYTF
TRBJ1-6 | - | TRBV6-5 | TRBD1 | TGTGCCAGCAGTTACTCGCCGGGACAGCGAAATTCACCCCTCCACTTT | CASSYSPGQRNSPLHF
TRBJ2-3 | - | TRBV20-1 | - | TGCAGTGCCCTAGATGGGGATACGCAGTATTTT | CSALDGDTQYF
TRBJ2-3 | - | TRBV5-1 | TRBD2 | TGCGCCAGCAGCTATCCAGGCGCAAGGACTAGCGGGGGGGCCGGTTCCACAGATACGCAGTATTTT | CASSYPGARTSGGAGSTDTQYF
TRBJ2-1 | - | TRBV18 | - | TGTGCCAGCTCACCTCTAGCAGGCTCCTACAATGAGCAGTTCTTC | CASSPLAGSYNEQFF
TRBJ1-4 | - | TRBV6-2/TRBV6-3 | - | TGTGCCAGCAGTTACTCGACTCAGGGGATGGAGGAAAAACTGTTTTTT | CASSYSTQGMEEKLFF
TRBJ2-3 | - | TRBV28 | - | TGTGCCAGCAGTCTTCTCACAGATACGCAGTATTTT | CASSLLTDTQYF
TRBJ2-2 | - | TRBV11-2 | TRBD2 | TGTGCCAGCAGCATGGGACTAGCGGGGAACACCGGGGAGCTGTTTTTT | CASSMGLAGNTGELFF
TRBJ2-5 | - | TRBV12-5 | - | TGTGCTAGTGGTTTGGCCCAAGGAGGGGTGGGAGAGACCCAGTACTTC | CASGLAQGGVGETQYF
TRBJ1-1 | - | TRBV18 | - | TGTGCCAGCTCACCACCGGCCGTAAACACTGAAGCTTTCTTT | CASSPPAVNTEAFF
TRBJ1-1 | few | TRBV9 | TRBD1 | TGTGCCAGCAGCGTAGGGGACAGGCGTTACACTGAAGCTTTCTTT | CASSVGDRRYTEAFF
TRBJ1-4 | - | TRBV12-5 | TRBD1 | TGTGCTAGTGGGGACAGGGAAGCAACTAATGAAAAACTGTTTTTT | CASGDREATNEKLFF
TRBJ1-2 | - | TRBV19 | - | TGTGCCAGTAGTGACAGGATCTTTGGCTACACCTTC | CASSDRIFGYTF
TRBJ1-4 | - | TRBV3-1/TRBV3-2 | - | TGTGCCAGCAGCCCGAGGGCCGATAATGAAAAACTGTTTTTT | CASSPRADNEKLFF
TRBJ1-1 | - | TRBV11-2 | - | TGTGCCAGCAGCTTAGATCCATACAGATACACTGAAGCTTTCTTT | CASSLDPYRYTEAFF
TRBJ1-4 | - | TRBV18 | TRBD1 | TGTGCCAGCTCACAAGACAGGGCGGGAGAAAAACTGTTTTTT | CASSQDRAGEKLFF
TRBJ2-6 | - | TRBV5-1 | - | TGCGCCAGCAGCATTTACTCTGGGGCCAACGTCCTGACTTTC | CASSIYSGANVLTF
TRBJ1-3 | - | TRBV5-1 | - | TGCGCCAGCAGCCCTCGGACATCCTCTGGAAACACCATATATTTT | CASSPRTSSGNTIYF
TRBJ2-2 | - | TRBV5-1 | TRBD1 | TGCGCCAGCAGCTTGGAAGTTCAGGGGGCCGGGGAGCTGTTTTTT | CASSLEVQGAGELFF
TRBJ1-3 | - | TRBV19 | - | TGTGCCAGTAGTGTGACCTGGGCGTCAGCTGGAAACACCATATATTTT | CASSVTWASAGNTIYF
TRBJ2-2 | few | TRBV7-3 | - | TGTGCCAGCAGGCCCACAGCGAACACCGGGGAGCTGTTTTTT | CASRPTANTGELFF
TRBJ1-1 | - | TRBV2 | - | TGTGCCAGCAGTGAATACTTACTGGGGAGCGGCACTGAAGCTTTCTTT | CASSEYLLGSGTEAFF
TRBJ2-5 | - | TRBV30 | - | TGTGCCTGGACAGGGAGAGGAGAGACCCAGTACTTC | CAWTGRGETQYF
TRBJ2-1 | - | TRBV11-2 | TRBD2 | TGTGCCAGCAGCTTAGCTAGCGGGAACAATGAGCAGTTCTTC | CASSLASGNNEQFF
TRBJ1-1 | - | TRBV2 | - | TGTGCCAGCACCATTCTCCGGAGTAGCACTGAAGCTTTCTTT | CASTILRSSTEAFF
TRBJ2-5 | - | TRBV28 | - | TGTGCCAGCAGTCCTCCTACTGGAGCCGGGGCCCAGTACTTC | CASSPPTGAGAQYF
TRBJ1-6 | - | TRBV7-2 | - | TGTGCCAGTTCCCCCCCCGGGGTCCGCAATTCACCCCTCCACTTT | CASSPPGVRNSPLHF
TRBJ2-1 | - | TRBV7-2 | - | TGTGCCAGCAGCTTATACGCTAGTGTGGATGAGCAGTTCTTC | CASSLYASVDEQFF
TRBJ2-5 | - | TRBV28 | - | TGTGCCAGCAGTTTACAGGGGGGTCAAGGGACCCAGTACTTC | CASSLQGGQGTQYF
TRBJ1-5 | few | TRBV24-1 | TRBD1 | TGTGCCACCAGTGACCGGACAGGGGGCAATCAGCCCCAGCATTTT | CATSDRTGGNQPQHF
TRBJ1-4 | - | TRBV24-1 | TRBD1 | TGTGCCACCATTCCATACGAGGGGGCCTCTAATGAAAAACTGTTTTTT | CATIPYEGASNEKLFF
TRBJ2-1 | - | TRBV4-1 | - | TGCGCCAGCAGCCAAGACACAGCAGTCGGCGAGCAGTTCTTC | CASSQDTAVGEQFF
TRBJ1-3 | - | TRBV5-1 | - | TGCGCCAGCAGCTTGGAAATTCGGGACACTAGCTCTGGAAACACCATATATTTT | CASSLEIRDTSSGNTIYF
TRBJ1-4 | - | TRBV19 | - | TGTGCCAGTAGTCTAACTTACGGGGAGGAACTGTTTTTT | CASSLTYGEELFF
TRBJ2-3 | - | TRBV24-1 | - | TGTGCCACCAGTGATTTTGGGGTTTCAGATACGCAGTATTTT | CATSDFGVSDTQYF
TRBJ1-1 | - | TRBV5-1 | TRBD1 | TGCGCCAGCAGCCGGGACAGGGGGAGTGGCACTGAAGCTTTCTTT | CASSRDRGSGTEAFF